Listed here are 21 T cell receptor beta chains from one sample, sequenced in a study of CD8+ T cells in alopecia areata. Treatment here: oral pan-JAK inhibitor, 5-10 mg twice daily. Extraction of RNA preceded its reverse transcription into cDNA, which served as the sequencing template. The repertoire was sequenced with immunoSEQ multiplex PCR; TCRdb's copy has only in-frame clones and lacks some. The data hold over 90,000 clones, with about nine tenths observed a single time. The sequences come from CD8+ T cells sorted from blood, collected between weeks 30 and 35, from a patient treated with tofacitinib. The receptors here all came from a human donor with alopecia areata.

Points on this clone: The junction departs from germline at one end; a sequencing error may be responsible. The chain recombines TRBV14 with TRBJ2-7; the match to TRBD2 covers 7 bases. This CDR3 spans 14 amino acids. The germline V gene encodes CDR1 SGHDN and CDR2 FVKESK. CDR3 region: CASSAPGGSHEQYF. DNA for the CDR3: TGTGCCAGCAGTGCTCCGGGAGGCTCCCACGAGCAGTACTTC.

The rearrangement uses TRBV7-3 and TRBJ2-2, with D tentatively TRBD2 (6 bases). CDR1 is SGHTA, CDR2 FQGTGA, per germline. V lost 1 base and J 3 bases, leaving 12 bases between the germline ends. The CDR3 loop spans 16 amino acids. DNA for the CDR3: TGTGCCAGCAGCTTAAGCGGCGGGATTGACACCGGGGAGCTGTTTTTT. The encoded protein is CASSLSGGIDTGELFF.

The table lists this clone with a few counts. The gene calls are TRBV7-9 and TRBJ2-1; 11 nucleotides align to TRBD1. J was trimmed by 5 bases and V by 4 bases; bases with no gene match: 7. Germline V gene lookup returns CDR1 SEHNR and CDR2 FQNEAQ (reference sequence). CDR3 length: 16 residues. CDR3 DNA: TGTGCCAGCAGCTCTCTCCCGGGACAGGGGGACAATGAGCAGTTCTTC. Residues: CASSSLPGQGDNEQFF.

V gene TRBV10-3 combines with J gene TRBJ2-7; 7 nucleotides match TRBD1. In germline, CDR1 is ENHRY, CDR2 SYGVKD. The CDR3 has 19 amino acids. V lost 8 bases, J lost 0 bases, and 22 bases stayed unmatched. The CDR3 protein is CAIGSSGAGGQINSYEQYF. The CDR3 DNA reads TGTGCCATCGGGTCCTCCGGGGCAGGGGGACAAATTAACTCCTACGAGCAGTACTTC.

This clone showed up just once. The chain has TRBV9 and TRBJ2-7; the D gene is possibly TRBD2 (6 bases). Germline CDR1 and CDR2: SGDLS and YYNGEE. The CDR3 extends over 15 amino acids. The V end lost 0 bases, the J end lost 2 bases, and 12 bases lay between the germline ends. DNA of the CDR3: TGTGCCAGCAGCGTAGGGGGCAGGGAGGCCTACGAGCAGTACTTC. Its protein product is CASSVGGREAYEQYF.

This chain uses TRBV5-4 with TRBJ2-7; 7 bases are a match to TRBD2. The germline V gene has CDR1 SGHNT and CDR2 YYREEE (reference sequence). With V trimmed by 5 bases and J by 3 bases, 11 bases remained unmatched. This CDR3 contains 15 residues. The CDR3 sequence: CASRLDEREDYEQYF. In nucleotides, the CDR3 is TGTGCCAGCAGACTAGATGAGCGGGAAGACTACGAGCAGTACTTC.

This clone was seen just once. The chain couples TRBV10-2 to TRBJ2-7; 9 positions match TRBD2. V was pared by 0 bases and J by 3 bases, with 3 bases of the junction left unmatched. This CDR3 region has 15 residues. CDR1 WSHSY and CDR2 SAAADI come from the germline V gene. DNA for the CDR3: TGCGCCAGCAGTGAGTCAGCGGGGGGCCTCTACGAGCAGTACTTC. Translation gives CASSESAGGLYEQYF.

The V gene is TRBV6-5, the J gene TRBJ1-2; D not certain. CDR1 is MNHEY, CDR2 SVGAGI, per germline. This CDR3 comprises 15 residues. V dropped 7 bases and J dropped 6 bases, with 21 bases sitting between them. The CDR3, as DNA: TGTGCCAGCACCCCAGAGGAGGCAGGCCCCCATGGCTACACCTTC. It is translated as CASTPEEAGPHGYTF.

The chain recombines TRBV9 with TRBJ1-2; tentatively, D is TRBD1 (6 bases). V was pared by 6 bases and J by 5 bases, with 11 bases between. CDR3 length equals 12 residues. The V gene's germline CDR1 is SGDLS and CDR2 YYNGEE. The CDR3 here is CASTRGIYGYTF. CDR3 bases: TGTGCCAGCACCAGGGGAATTTATGGCTACACCTTC.

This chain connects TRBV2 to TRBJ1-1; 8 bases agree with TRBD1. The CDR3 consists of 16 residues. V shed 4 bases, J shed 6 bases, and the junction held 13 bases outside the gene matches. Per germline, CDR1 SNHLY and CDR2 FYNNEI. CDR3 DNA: TGTGCCAGCAGTGGTTTTGGGGGCAGGGGGCTGGCTGAAGCTTTCTTT. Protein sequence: CASSGFGGRGLAEAFF.

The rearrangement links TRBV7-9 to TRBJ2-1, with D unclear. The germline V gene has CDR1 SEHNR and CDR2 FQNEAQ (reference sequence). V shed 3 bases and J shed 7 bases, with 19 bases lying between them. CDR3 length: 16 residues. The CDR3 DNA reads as TGTGCCAGCAGCTTTAAAGCTACTCGCCCCAAGAATGAGCAGTTCTTC. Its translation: CASSFKATRPKNEQFF. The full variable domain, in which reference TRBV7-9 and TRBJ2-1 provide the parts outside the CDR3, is DTGVSQNPRHKITKRGQNVTFRCDPISEHNRLYWYRQTLGQGPEFLTYFQNEAQLEKSRLLSDRFSAERPKGSFSTLEIQRTEQGDSAMYLCASSFKATRPKNEQFFGPGTRLTVL.

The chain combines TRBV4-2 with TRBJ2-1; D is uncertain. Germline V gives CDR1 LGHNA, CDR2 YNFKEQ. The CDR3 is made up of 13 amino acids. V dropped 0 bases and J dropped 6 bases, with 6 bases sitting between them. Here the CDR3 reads CASSQDSSNEQFF. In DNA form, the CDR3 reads TGTGCCAGCAGCCAAGACAGTTCCAATGAGCAGTTCTTC.

The CDR3 sequence: CAHSPGETQYF. For the CDR3, the DNA is TGTGCCCACAGTCCCGGGGAGACCCAGTACTTC. This sequence joins TRBV6-1 and TRBJ2-5, with no clear D. Germline lookup yields CDR1 MNHNS and CDR2 SASEGT. The CDR3 is 11 residues long. Trimming pared 11 bases from V and 5 bases from J, leaving 12 bases between.

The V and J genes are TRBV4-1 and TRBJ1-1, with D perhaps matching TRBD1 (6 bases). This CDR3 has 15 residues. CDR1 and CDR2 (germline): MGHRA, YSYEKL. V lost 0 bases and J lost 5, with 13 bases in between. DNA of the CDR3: TGCGCCAGCAGCCAAGATAGCAGGGGAGGAACTGAAGCTTTCTTT. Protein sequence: CASSQDSRGGTEAFF.

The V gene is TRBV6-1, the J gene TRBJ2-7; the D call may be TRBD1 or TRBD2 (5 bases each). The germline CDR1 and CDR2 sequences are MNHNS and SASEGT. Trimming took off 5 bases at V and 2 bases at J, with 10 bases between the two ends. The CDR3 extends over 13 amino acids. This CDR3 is CASSQGPTYEQYF. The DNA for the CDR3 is TGTGCCAGCAGTCAGGGACCGACCTACGAGCAGTACTTC.

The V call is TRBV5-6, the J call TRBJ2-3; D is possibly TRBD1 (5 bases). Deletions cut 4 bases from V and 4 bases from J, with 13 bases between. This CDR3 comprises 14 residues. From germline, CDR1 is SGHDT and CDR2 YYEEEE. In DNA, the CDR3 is TGTGCCAGCAGCCTGGAGTGGGGCGCAGATACGCAGTATTTT. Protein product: CASSLEWGADTQYF.

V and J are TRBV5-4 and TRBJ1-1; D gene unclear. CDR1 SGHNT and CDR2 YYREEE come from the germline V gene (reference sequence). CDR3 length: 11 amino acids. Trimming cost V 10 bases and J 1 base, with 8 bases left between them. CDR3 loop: CAAAGNTEAFF. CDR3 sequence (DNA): TGTGCCGCCGCGGGGAACACTGAAGCTTTCTTT.

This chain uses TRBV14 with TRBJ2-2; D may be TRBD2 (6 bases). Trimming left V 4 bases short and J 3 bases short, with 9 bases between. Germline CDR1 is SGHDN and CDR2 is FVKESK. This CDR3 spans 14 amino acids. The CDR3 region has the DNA TGTGCCAGCAGCCGGTGGGGGGACACCGGGGAGCTGTTTTTT. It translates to CASSRWGDTGELFF.

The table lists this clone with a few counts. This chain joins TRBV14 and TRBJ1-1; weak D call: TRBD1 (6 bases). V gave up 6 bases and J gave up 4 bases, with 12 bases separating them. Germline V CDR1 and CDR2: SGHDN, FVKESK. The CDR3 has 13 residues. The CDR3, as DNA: TGTGCCAGCAGTCCTGGACAGAGCACTGAAGCTTTCTTT. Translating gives CASSPGQSTEAFF.

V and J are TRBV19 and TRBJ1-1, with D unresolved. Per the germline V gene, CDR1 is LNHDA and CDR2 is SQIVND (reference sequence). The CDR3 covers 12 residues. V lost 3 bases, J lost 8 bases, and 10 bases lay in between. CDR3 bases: TGTGCCAGTAGTATGGGAACAGTCGAAGCTTTCTTT. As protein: CASSMGTVEAFF.

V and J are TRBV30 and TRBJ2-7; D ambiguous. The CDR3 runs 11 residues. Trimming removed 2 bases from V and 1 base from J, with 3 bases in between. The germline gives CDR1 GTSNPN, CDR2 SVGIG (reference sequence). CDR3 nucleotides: TGTGCCTGGAGTTCATCCTACGAGCAGTACTTC. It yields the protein CAWSSSYEQYF.